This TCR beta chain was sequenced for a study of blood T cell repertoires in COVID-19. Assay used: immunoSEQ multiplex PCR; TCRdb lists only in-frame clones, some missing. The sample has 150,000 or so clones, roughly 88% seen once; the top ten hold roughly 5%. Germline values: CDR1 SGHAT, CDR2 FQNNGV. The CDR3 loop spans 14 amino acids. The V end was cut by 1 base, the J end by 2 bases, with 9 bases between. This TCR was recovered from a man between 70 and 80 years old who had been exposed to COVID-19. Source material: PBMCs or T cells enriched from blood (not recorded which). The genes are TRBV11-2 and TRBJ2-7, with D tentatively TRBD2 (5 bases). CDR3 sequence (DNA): TGTGCCAGCAGCTTAGCGGGGTCTACCTACGAGCAGTACTTC. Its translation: CASSLAGSTYEQYF.